The T cell receptor (beta chain) described here comes from a study of T cell responses to AZD1222 COVID-19 vaccine. Notes on the study in general: Seropositive status at baseline applied to only 6 or 7 AZD1222 recipients. Nearly half of spike-specific TCRs reportedly go after variant regions that carry no mutations.

TCRdb keeps only in-frame clones here, not all; method: immunoSEQ multiplex PCR. Here the sample spans 25,000 to 30,000 clones, 89% being singletons. As regards this clone: Its antigen is currently unknown.

Losses at the gene ends were 9 bases for V and 7 bases for J; bases not matched to a gene: 2. This CDR3 is built from 11 residues. The sample was peripheral blood, taken on day 0 of AZD1222 vaccination. The clonotype comes from an adult in good health. This chain uses TRBV12-3 or TRBV12-4 with TRBJ1-2; 10 nucleotides align to TRBD1. The CDR3 DNA follows: TGTGCCAGTGGGACAGGGGCTGGCTACACCTTC. Protein sequence: CASGTGAGYTF.